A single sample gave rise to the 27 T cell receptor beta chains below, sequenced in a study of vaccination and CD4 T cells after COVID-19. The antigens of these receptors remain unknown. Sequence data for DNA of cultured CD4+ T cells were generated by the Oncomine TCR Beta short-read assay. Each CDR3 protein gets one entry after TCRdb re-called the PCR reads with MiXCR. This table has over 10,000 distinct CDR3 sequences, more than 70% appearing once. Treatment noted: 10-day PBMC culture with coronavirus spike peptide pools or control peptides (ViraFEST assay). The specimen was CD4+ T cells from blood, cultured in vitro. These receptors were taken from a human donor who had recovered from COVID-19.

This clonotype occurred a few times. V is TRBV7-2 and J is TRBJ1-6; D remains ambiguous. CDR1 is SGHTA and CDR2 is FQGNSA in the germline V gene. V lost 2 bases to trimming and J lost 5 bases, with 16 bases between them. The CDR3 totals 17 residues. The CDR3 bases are TGTGCCAGCAGCTTAAGGCAATCCGGGATCAATAATTCACCCCTCCACTTT. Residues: CASSLRQSGINNSPLHF.

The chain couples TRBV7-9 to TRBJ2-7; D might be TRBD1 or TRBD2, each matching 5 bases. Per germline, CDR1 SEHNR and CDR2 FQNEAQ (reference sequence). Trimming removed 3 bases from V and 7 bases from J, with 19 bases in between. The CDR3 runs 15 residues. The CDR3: CASSLAGTERGEQYF. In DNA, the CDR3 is TGTGCCAGCAGCTTGGCAGGGACCGAACGGGGTGAGCAGTACTTC.

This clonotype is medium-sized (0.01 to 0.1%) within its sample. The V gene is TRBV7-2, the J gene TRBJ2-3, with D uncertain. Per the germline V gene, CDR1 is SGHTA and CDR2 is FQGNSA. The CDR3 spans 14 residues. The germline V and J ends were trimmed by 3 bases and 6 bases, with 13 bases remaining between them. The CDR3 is CASSFYLTGDTQYF. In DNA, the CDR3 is TGTGCCAGCAGCTTTTATTTAACTGGCGATACGCAGTATTTT.

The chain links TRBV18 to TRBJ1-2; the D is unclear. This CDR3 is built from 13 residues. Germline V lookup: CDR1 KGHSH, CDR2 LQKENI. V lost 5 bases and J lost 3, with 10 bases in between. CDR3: CASSTVVDYGYTF. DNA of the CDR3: TGTGCCAGCTCAACGGTTGTAGACTATGGCTACACCTTC.

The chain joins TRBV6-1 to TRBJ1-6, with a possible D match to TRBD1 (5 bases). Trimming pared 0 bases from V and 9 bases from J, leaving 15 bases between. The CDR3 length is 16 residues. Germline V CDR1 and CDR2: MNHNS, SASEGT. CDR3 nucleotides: TGTGCCAGCAGTGAAGCGCCGGGGGTTGCGAGTTCACCCCTCCACTTT. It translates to CASSEAPGVASSPLHF.

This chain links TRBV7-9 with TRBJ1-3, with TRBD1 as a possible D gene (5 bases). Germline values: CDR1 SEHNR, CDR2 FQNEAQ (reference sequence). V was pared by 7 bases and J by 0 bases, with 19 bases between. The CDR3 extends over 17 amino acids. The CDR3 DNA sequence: TGTGCCAGCACCCCGGCGGGAGGGGTCAACTCTGGAAACACCATATATTTT. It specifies CASTPAGGVNSGNTIYF.

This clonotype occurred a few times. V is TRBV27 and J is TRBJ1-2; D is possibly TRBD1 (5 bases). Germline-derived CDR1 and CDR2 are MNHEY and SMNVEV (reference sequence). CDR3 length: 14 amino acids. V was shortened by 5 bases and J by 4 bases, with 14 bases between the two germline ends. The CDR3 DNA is TGTGCCAGCAGTCGGGGGTCCTGGGGCTATGGCTACACCTTC. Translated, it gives CASSRGSWGYGYTF.

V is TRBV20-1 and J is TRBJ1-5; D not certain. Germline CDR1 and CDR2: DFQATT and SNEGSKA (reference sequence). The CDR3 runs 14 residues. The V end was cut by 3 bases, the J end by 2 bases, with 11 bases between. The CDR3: CSASGDSGNQPQHF. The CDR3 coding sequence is TGCAGTGCTAGTGGGGATTCAGGCAATCAGCCCCAGCATTTT.

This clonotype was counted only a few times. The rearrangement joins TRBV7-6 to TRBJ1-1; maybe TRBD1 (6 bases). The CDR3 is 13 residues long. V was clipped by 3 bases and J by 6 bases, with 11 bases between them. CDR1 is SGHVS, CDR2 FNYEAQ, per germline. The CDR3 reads CASSLAGVSEAFF. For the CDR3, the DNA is TGTGCCAGCAGCTTGGCAGGGGTCTCTGAAGCTTTCTTT.

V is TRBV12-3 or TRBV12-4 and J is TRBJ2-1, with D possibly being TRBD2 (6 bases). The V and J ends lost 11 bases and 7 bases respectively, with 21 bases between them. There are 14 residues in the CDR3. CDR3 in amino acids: CAWTRGGARNEQFF. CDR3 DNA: TGTGCCTGGACCCGGGGCGGGGCAAGGAATGAGCAGTTCTTC.

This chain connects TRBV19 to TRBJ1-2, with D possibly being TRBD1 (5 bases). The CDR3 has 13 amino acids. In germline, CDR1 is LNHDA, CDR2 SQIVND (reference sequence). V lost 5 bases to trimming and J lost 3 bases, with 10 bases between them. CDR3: CASSEGLHYGYTF. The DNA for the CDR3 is TGTGCCAGTAGTGAGGGACTTCACTATGGCTACACCTTC.

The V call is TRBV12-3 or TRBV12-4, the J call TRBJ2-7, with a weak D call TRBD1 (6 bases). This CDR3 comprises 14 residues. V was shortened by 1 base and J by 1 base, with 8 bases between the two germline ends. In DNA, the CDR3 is TGTGCCAGCAGTTTAGGGACAGAGTCCTACGAGCAGTACTTC. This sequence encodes CASSLGTESYEQYF.

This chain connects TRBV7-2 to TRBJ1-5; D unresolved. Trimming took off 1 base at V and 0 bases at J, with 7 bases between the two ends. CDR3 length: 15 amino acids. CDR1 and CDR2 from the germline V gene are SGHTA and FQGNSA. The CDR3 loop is CASSLVSNSNQPQHF. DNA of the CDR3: TGTGCCAGCAGCTTAGTCAGTAATAGCAATCAGCCCCAGCATTTT.

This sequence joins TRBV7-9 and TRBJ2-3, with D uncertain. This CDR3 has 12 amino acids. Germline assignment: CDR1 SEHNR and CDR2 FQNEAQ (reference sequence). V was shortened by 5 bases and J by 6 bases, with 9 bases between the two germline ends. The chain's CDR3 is CASSQTWDTQYF. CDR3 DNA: TGTGCCAGCAGCCAAACCTGGGATACGCAGTATTTT.

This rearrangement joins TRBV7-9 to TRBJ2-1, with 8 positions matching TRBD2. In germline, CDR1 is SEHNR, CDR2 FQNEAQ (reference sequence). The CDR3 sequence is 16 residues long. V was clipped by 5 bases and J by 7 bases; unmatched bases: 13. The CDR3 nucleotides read TGTGCCAGCAGCCCCCGGGGCCGCGGGAGGCGGAATGAGCAGTTCTTC. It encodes CASSPRGRGRRNEQFF.

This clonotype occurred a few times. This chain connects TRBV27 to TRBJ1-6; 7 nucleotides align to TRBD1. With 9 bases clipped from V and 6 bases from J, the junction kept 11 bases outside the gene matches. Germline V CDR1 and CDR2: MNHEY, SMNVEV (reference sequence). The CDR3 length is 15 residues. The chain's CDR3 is CASKLTGTANSPLHF. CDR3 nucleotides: TGTGCCAGTAAACTAACCGGGACAGCTAATTCACCCCTCCACTTT.

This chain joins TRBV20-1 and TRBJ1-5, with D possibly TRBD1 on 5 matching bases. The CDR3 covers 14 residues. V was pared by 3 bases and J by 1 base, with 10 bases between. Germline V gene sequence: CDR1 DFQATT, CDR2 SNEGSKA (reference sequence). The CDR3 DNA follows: TGCAGTGCTAGGTCTGGGGGAAGCAATCAGCCCCAGCATTTT. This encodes CSARSGGSNQPQHF.

For the CDR3, the DNA is TGTGCCAGCAGCTTAGGAGGGGGAGAGCAGTTCTTC. It codes for CASSLGGGEQFF. The J gene is TRBJ2-1, the V gene TRBV7-2; a weak D match, TRBD1 (6 bases). Germline lookup yields CDR1 SGHTA and CDR2 FQGNSA. The CDR3 sequence is 12 residues long. Trimming removed 1 base at V and 10 bases at J, with 8 bases between.

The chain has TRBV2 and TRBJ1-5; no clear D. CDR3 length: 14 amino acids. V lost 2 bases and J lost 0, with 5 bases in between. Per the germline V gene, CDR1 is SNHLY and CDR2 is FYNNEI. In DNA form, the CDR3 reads TGTGCCAGCAGTGAATGGACTAGCAATCAGCCCCAGCATTTT. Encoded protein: CASSEWTSNQPQHF.

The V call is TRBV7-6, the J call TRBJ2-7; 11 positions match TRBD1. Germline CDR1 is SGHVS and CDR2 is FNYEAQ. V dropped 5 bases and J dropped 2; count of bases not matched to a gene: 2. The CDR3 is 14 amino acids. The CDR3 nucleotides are TGTGCCAGCAGCAAGGACAGGGGGCCCTACGAGCAGTACTTC. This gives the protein CASSKDRGPYEQYF.

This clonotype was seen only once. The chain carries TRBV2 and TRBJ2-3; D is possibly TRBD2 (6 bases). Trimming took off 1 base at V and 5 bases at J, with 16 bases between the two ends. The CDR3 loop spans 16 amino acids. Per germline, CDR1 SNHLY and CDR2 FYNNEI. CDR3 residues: CASSEDGGVGGDTQYF. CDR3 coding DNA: TGTGCCAGCAGTGAAGACGGGGGAGTCGGCGGAGATACGCAGTATTTT. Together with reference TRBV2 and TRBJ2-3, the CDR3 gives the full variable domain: EPEVTQTPSHQVTQMGQEVILRCVPISNHLYFYWYRQILGQKVEFLVSFYNNEISEKSEIFDDQFSVERPDGSNFTLKIRSTKLEDSAMYFCASSEDGGVGGDTQYFGPGTRLTVL.

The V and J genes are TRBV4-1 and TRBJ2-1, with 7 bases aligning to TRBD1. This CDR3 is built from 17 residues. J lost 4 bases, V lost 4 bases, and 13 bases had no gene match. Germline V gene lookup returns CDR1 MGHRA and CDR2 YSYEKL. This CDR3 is CASSPSQTTGTYNEQFF. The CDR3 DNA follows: TGCGCCAGCAGCCCCAGCCAAACGACAGGGACGTACAATGAGCAGTTCTTC.

CDR3 DNA sequence: TGTGCCAGCAGCTTAGTTTCGGGCGGGAATTCACCCCTCCACTTT. Encoded protein: CASSLVSGGNSPLHF. The chain uses TRBV11-2 and TRBJ1-6; D not resolved. V lost 1 base to trimming and J lost 7 bases, with 11 bases between them. This CDR3 is built from 15 residues. CDR1 and CDR2 (germline): SGHAT, FQNNGV.

The CDR3 DNA follows: TGTGCCAGCAGTTTAGGAAGTGGAAGCTCCTACAATGAGCAGTTCTTC. Amino acid sequence: CASSLGSGSSYNEQFF. V is TRBV27 and J is TRBJ2-1; no clear D. CDR3 length: 16 residues. The V gene lost 2 bases and the J gene lost 0 bases, with 11 bases spanning the gap. The germline V gene has CDR1 MNHEY and CDR2 SMNVEV (reference sequence).

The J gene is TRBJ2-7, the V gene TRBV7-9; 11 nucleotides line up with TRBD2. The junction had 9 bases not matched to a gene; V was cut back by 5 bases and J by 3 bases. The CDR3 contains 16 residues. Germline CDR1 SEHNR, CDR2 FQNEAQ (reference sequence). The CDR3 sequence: CASSLMELAGGYEQYF. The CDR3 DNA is TGTGCCAGCAGCCTCATGGAGCTAGCGGGGGGCTACGAGCAGTACTTC.

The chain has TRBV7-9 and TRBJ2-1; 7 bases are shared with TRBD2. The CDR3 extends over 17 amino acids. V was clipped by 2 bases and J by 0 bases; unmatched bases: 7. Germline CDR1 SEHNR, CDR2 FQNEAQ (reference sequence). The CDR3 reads CASSLRASGSSYNEQFF. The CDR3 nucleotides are TGTGCCAGCAGCTTACGGGCTAGCGGCAGCTCCTACAATGAGCAGTTCTTC.

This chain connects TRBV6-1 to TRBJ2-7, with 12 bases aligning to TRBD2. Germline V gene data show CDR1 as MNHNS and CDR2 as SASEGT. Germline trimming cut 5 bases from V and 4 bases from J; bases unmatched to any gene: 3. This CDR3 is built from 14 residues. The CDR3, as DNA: TGTGCCAGCAGTCTGACTAGCGGGAGTTACGAGCAGTACTTC. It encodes CASSLTSGSYEQYF.